Sequencing of this T cell receptor (delta chain) was carried out in a study of γδ T cells in repeated Plasmodium falciparum infection. Notes on the study in general: Many TCRgamma sequences overlapped between individuals in stable Vgamma9/Vdelta2+ repertoires.

TCRdb re-called the multiplex PCR reads using CATT. The sample contains under 60,000 delta-chain clones, over 1.5% of which appear only once. The germline V gene encodes CDR1 GEAIGNYY and CDR2 EKD. Losses at the gene ends were 3 bases for V and 0 bases for J; bases not matched to a gene: 17. The CDR3 runs 19 residues. This clone was observed a handful of times. The antigen is not known. The translation of this DNA and the TCRdb protein of a much larger clone differ at residue 10, probably owing to a read error; the protein shown here is translated from the DNA. Bulk repertoires came from Vgamma9/Vdelta2+ or Vdelta2-negative gammadelta T cells flow-sorted from PBMC.

Sequenced material: gamma-delta T cells from blood. This receptor was identified in a pool of human donors (malaria-infected and uninfected, not separated). The chain couples TRDV2 to TRDJ1; 8 bases line up with TRDD3. The J gene is absent in TCRdb and was assigned here via DNA matching to germline. The CDR3 region has the DNA TGTGCCTGTGACCGACTTTTACTGGGGGGTAGACAGTACACCGATAAACTCATCTTT. Translation: CACDRLLLGGRQYTDKLIF.